This entry is about one TCR beta chain. The target antigen is unknown. The PCR ran on 60 Vbeta and 13 Jbeta primers. TCRdb's copy holds only in-frame clones and misses some; the assay was immunoSEQ multiplex PCR. The data contain 150,000 to 200,000 clones, 70% to 80% of them singletons. This sample is part of a study of cytomegalovirus exposure and HLA in healthy donors. The study, taken as a whole, reports: TRBV6-2, TRBV6-3 and some other V segments were excluded as indistinguishable. Most of the CMV-associated TCR beta chains (in a later analysis) appeared to be HLA-restricted.

The germline gives CDR1 PRHDT, CDR2 FYEKMQ (reference sequence). The trim removed 5 bases at V and 1 base at J, leaving 8 bases unmatched. The CDR3 is 15 amino acids. This receptor was identified in a man aged 25 to 40 in good health and CMV-seronegative. Sequenced: PBMCs. The chain couples TRBV13 to TRBJ2-7, with TRBD1 matching over 7 bases. The CDR3 nucleotides read TGTGCCAGCAGCCCGAGACAGGGTGGGTCCTACGAGCAGTACTTC. Protein: CASSPRQGGSYEQYF.